This entry features one TCR beta chain sequence. Antigen unknown. The entry originates in a study of CD8+CD57+ T cells in acquired aplastic anemia. Study in general: Mean DNA quantity obtained from sorted CD4+ and CD8+ cells was 3 to 4 ug. Study results and limitations: Comparison of patients with controls identified 25 to 30 shared CD8+ CDR3 sequences. Between patients and controls, CD8+ Simpson's diversity did not vary significantly.

Flow cytometry had shown expanded CD8+CD57+ cells in the patients chosen for sequencing. The enrolled patients all had severe acquired aplastic anemia. The length of the CDR3 is 11 residues. CDR1 SQVTM and CDR2 ANQGSEA come from the germline V gene. The J segment lost 6 bases and the V segment lost 4 bases, leaving 1 base of the junction unmatched. Genomic DNA was employed as the template in profiling TCR beta VDJ and CDR3. TCRdb itself ran the reads through MiXCR, one entry per CDR3 protein. The data show a few hundred thousand distinct CDR3 sequences, about a third seen once. The chain couples TRBV29-1 to TRBJ1-2, with 8 nucleotides matching TRBD1. Sequenced: sorted CD4+, CD8+, or CD8+CD57+ T cells (not recorded which) from PBMCs. This sequence originates from a human donor with aplastic anemia. DNA of the CDR3: TGCAGCGTTGCAGGGGGCGATGGCTACACCTTC. Translating gives CSVAGGDGYTF.